The rows below give T cell receptor beta chains drawn from one sample of a study of blood T cell repertoires in COVID-19. Produced via immunoSEQ multiplex PCR; TCRdb's table is partial and in-frame only. The repertoire consists of around 190,000 clones, with 80% occurring once and the leading ten covering around 6.9%. The sequenced sample was peripheral blood. Receptors originate from a man in his 60s with acute or convalescent COVID-19. Each CDR3 is given with its conserved first and last residue. The order of the fields is CDR3 protein, J gene, V gene.

CASSLAGTSNNEQFF TRBJ2-1 TRBV7-2
CAISETDPNYGYTF TRBJ1-2 TRBV10-3
CASSLSHSNYGYTF TRBJ1-2 TRBV7-2
CASSGSNYGYTF TRBJ1-2 TRBV6-5
CASSFGGETRFF TRBJ2-1 TRBV12-3/TRBV12-4
CASSQLIAQAGGVTHTDTQYF TRBJ2-3 TRBV4-1
CASSPTGTGNTGELFF TRBJ2-2 TRBV5-1
CASSLAGSIQPQHF TRBJ1-5 TRBV7-8
CASSIGADPYSSYEQYF TRBJ2-7 TRBV19
CASRHRGGTEAFF TRBJ1-1 TRBV7-8
CATSDGNSPLHF TRBJ1-6 TRBV24-1
CATSPGTEYGYTF TRBJ1-2 TRBV15
CASSRAHTDTQYF TRBJ2-3 TRBV19
CASSLGLRVRTQYF TRBJ2-3 TRBV11-2
CASSLVGGGSPLHF TRBJ1-6 TRBV7-2
CASSIPAGSSYEQYF TRBJ2-7 TRBV19
CATSRGRRQGANGYTF TRBJ1-2 TRBV15
CSVGRAGQPQHF TRBJ1-5 TRBV29-1
CASSMGLYNEQFF TRBJ2-1 TRBV7-3
CASSLTGGKGYGYTF TRBJ1-2 TRBV27
CAISGLAGTSYNEQFF TRBJ2-1 TRBV10-3
CASRRTSGHSGNTIYF TRBJ1-3 TRBV19
CASSYSAATDTQYF TRBJ2-3 TRBV6-5
CATSDSGTAMADTQYF TRBJ2-3 TRBV24-1
CASSQAIDQRSIQYF TRBJ2-4 TRBV4-1
CASSTGTGQYEQYF TRBJ2-7 TRBV6-2/TRBV6-3
CASGRSSGNTIYF TRBJ1-3 TRBV12-3/TRBV12-4
CASSFGGGEQYF TRBJ2-7 TRBV7-2
CASSPPAGARGNTIYF TRBJ1-3 TRBV7-8
CASSLTGSDQPQHF TRBJ1-5 TRBV5-1
CASSPTTVAGDEQFF TRBJ2-1 TRBV5-1
CAWSQGNTEAFF TRBJ1-1 TRBV30
CASSYKTGGNEQFF TRBJ2-1 TRBV6-5
CASSRVPQETQYF TRBJ2-5 TRBV7-6
CASSQERIYGYTF TRBJ1-2 TRBV14
CASSYSHTGAFNTEAFF TRBJ1-1 TRBV6-2/TRBV6-3
CASSPTGGSNQPQHF TRBJ1-5 TRBV6-5
CASSLVSGGTDTQYF TRBJ2-3 TRBV7-9
CASSYSIGGLPDTQYF TRBJ2-3 TRBV6-6
CASSPETGLPEAFF TRBJ1-1 TRBV28
CASWPTGGYEQYF TRBJ2-7 TRBV5-1
CASSLASGTGGDGYTF TRBJ1-2 TRBV7-9